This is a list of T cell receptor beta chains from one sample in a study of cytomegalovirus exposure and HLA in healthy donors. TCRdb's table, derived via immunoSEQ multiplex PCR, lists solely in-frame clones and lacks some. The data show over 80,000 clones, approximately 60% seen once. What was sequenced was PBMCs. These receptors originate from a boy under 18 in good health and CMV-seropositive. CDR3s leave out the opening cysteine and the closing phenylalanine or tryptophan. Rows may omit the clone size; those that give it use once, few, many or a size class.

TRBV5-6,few,ASSWGGRAGQPQH
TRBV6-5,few,ASSYSLQVWEAF
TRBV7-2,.,ASSFQAGGGYT
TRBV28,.,ASSSPTWKGDFGYT
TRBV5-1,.,ASSLAQTSGKVGELF
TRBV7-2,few,ASSSTSGRYLLDEQF
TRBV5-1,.,ASSLARPEDNEQF
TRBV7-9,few,SSSRGERGRVSEQF
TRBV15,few,ATSRDRGFNEKLF
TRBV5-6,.,ASSLGQGSTGYT
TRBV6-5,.,ASTGGALTEAF
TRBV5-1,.,ASSLGQGLDAGNTIY
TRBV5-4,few,AAGGEGRLAGFPAY
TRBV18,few,ASRSGTGGYEQY
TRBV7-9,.,ASRKTGGTEAF
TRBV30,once,AWSVRGGGSYEQY
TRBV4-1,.,ASSQPVGAQSGELF
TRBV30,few,AWSLRDTQY
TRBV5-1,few,ASSLQQGVAEQY
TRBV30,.,AWSVPGYGNTIY
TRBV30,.,AWSVRGGMWNTEAF
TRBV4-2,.,ASSQEASGRAYEQY
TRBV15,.,ATSVSRDYNEQF
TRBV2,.,ASSVLQGNGYT
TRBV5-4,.,ASSLTGSTEAF
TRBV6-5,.,ASSLSIQLNTQY
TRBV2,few,ASIFEVGAGGYT